This T cell receptor (beta chain) was sequenced in a study of shared clonotypes between healthy human individuals. The naive CD8 subset, CD45RO-negative cells positively selected for CCR7, excluded terminally differentiated effector memory CD45RA+ cells. The CDR3 sequence is 16 residues long. CDR1 and CDR2 from the germline V gene are ENHRY and SYGVKD. V dropped 3 bases and J dropped 0 bases, with 12 bases sitting between them. Comment on this clone: The target antigen is unknown.

Clones were read by immunoSEQ multiplex PCR, and TCRdb kept only the in-frame ones, dropping some. The data contain about 2.2 million clones, just under 95% of them singletons. General study results and limits: Sampling covered blood only; tissue repertoires likely differ. As a rule, naive subsets had a larger estimated richness than memory subsets. Read depth was anticipated to influence clonotype sharing among donors.

Specimen: naive CD8+ T cells from PBMCs. The rearrangement uses TRBV10-3 and TRBJ1-3; D unclear. The TCR was taken from a man younger than 30 in good health. Some clones in this sample may be carry-over from other donors' samples. The CDR3 reads CAISESAPSSGNTIYF. In DNA form, the CDR3 reads TGTGCCATCAGTGAATCGGCACCGAGCTCTGGAAACACCATATATTTT.